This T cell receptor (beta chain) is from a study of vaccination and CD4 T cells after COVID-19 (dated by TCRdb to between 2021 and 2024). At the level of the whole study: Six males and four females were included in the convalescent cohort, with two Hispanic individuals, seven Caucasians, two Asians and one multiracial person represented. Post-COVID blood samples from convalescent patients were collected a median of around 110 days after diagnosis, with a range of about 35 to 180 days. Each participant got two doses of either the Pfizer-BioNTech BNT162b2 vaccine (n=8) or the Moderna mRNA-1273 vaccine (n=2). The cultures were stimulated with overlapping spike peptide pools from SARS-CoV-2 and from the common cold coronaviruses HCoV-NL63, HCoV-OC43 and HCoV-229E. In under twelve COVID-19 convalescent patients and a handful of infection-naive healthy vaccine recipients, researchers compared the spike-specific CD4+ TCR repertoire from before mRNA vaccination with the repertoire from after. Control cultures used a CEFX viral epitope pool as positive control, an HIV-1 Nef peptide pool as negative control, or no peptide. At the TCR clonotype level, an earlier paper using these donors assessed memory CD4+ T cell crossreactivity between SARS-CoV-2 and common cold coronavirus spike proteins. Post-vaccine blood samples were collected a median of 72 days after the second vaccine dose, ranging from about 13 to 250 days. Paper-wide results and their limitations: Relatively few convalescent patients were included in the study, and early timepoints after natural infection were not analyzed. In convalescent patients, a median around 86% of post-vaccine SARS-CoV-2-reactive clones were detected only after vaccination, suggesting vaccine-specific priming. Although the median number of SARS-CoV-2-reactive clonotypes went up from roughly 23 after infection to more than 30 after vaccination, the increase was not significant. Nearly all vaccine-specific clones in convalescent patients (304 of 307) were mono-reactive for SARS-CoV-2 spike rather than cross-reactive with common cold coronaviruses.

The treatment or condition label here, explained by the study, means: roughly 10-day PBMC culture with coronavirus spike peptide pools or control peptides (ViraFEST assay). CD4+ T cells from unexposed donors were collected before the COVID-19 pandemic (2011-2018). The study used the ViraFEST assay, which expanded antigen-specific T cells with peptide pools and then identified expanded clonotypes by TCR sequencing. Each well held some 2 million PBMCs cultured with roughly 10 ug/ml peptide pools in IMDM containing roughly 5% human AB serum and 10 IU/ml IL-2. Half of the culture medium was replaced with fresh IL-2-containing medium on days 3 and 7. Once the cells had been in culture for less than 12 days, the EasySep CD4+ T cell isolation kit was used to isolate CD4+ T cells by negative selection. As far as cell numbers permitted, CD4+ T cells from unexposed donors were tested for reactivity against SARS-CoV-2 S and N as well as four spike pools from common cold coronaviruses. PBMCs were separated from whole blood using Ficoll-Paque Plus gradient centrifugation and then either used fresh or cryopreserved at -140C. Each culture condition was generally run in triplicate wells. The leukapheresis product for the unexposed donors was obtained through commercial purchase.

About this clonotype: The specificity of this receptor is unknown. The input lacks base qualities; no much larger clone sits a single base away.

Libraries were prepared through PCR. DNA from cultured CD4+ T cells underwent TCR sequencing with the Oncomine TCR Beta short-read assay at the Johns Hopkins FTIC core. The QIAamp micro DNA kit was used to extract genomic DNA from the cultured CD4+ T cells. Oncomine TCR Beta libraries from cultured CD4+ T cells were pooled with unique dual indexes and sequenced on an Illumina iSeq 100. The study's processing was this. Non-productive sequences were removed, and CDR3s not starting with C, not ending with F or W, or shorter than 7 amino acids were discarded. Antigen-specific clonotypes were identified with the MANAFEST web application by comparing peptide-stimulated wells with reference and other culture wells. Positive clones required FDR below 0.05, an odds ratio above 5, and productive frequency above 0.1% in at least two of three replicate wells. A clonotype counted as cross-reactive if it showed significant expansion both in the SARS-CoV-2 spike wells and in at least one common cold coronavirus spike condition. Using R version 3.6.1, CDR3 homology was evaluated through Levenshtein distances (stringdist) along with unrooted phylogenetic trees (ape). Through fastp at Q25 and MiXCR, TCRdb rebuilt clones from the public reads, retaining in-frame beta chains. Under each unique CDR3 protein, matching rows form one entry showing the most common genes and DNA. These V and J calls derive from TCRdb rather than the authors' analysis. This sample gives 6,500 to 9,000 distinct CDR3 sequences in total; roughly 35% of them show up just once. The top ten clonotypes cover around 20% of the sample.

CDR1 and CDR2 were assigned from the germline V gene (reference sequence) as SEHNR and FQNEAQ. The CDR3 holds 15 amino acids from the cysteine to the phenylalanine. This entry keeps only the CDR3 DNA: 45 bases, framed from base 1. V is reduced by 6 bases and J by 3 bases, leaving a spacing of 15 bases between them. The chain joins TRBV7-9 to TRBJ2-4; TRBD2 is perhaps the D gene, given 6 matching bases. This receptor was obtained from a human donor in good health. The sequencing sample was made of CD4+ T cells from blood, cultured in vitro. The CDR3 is CASRSSPGVKNIQYF. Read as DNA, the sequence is TGTGCCAGCAGATCCAGTCCGGGAGTCAAAAACATTCAGTACTTC.